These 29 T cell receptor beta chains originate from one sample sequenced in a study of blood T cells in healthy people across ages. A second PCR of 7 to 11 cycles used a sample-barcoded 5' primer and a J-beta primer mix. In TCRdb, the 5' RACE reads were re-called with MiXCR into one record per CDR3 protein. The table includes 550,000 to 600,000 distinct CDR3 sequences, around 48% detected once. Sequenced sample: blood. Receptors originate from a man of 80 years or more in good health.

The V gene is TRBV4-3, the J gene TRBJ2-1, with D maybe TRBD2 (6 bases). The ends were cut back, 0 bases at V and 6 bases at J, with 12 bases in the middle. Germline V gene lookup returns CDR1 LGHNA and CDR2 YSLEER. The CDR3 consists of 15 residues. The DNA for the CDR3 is TGCGCCAGCAGCCAAGATTGGAGGGTTGGCAATGAGCAGTTCTTC. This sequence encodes CASSQDWRVGNEQFF.

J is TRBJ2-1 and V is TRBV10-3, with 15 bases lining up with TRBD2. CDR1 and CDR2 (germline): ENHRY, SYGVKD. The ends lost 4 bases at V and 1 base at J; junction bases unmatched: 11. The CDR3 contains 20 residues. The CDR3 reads CAISGTGTSGGSASYNEQFF. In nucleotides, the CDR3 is TGTGCCATCAGTGGGACCGGGACTAGCGGGGGGAGCGCGTCCTACAATGAGCAGTTCTTC.

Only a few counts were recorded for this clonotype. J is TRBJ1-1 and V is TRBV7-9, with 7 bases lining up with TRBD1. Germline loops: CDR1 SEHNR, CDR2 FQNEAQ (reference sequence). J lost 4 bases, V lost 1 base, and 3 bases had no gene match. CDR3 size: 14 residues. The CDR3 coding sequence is TGTGCCAGCAGCTTAGGGGACAGACCCACTGAAGCTTTCTTT. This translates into CASSLGDRPTEAFF.

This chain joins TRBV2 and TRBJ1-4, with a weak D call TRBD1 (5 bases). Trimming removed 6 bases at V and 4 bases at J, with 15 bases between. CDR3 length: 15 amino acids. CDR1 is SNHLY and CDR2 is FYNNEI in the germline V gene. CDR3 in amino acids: CASRATGTVNEKLFF. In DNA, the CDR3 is TGTGCCAGCAGAGCTACCGGGACGGTTAATGAAAAACTGTTTTTT.

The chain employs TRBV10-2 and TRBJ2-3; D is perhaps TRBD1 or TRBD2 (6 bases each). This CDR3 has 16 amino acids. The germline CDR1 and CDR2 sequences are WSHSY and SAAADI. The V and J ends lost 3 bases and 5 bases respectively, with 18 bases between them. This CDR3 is CASSDAGQTTIDTQYF. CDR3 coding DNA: TGCGCCAGCAGTGACGCGGGACAAACAACCATAGATACGCAGTATTTT.

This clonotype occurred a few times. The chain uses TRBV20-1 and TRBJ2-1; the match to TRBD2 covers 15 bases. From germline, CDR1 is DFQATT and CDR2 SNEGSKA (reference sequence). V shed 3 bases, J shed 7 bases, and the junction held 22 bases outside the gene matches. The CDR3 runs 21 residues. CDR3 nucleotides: TGCAGTGCTAGCTACCGACAGCCGGGACTAGCGGGAGGATTGACCCTAAATGAGCAGTTCTTC. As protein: CSASYRQPGLAGGLTLNEQFF.

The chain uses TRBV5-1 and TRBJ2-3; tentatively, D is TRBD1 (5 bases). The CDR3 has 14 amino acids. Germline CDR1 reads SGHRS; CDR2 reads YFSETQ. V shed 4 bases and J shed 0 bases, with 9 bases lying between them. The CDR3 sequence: CASSGRTSTDTQYF. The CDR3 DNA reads TGCGCCAGCAGCGGGCGGACAAGCACAGATACGCAGTATTTT.

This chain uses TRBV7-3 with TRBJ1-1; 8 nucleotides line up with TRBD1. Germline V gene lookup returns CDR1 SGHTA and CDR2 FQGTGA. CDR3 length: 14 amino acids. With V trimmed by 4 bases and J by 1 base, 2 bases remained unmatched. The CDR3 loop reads CASSSGQANTEAFF. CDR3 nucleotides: TGTGCCAGCAGCTCGGGACAGGCGAACACTGAAGCTTTCTTT.

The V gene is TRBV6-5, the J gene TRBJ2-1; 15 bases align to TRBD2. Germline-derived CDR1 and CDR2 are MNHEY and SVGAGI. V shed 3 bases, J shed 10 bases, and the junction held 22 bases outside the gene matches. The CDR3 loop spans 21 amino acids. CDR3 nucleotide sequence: TGTGCCAGCAGTTATATCCGGGACAGCGGACTAGCGGGAGGGCCTTTCCAGGAGCAGTTCTTC. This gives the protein CASSYIRDSGLAGGPFQEQFF.

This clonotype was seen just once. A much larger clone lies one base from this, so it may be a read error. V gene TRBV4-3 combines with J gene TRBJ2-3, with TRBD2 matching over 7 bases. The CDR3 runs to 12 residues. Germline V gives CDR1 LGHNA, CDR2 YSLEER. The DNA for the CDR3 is TGCCCCAGCAGCGTGGGCGGGGGTGCGCAGTATTTT. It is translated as CPSSVGGGAQYF.

CDR3 bases: TGTGCCAGCAGGGTAGGGACTAGCGGACCCTACGAGCAGTACTTC. The encoded protein is CASRVGTSGPYEQYF. This chain joins TRBV7-2 and TRBJ2-7, with 11 bases matching TRBD2. The ends lost 6 bases at V and 2 bases at J; junction bases unmatched: 6. The CDR3 covers 15 residues. Germline V gives CDR1 SGHTA, CDR2 FQGNSA.

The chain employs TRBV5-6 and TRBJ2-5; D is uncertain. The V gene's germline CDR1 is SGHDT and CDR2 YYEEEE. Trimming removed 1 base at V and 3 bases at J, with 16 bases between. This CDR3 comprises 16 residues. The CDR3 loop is CASSLIQDPREETQYF. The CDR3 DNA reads TGTGCCAGCAGCTTGATTCAGGACCCCCGGGAAGAGACCCAGTACTTC. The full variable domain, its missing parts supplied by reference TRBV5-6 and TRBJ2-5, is DAGVTQSPTHLIKTRGQQVTLRCSPKSGHDTVSWYQQALGQGPQFIFQYYEEEERQRGNFPDRFSGHQFPNYSSELNVNALLLGDSALYLCASSLIQDPREETQYFGPGTRLLVL.

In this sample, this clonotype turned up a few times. CDR3 in amino acids: CSVEVFGIRPEQYF. The CDR3 nucleotides read TGCAGCGTTGAAGTGTTCGGGATCCGTCCCGAGCAGTACTTC. The gene calls are TRBV29-1 and TRBJ2-7; tentatively, D is TRBD2 (5 bases). CDR1 is SQVTM, CDR2 ANQGSEA, per germline. There are 14 residues in the CDR3. V was clipped by 1 base and J by 6 bases, with 16 bases between them.

The DNA of the CDR3 is TGTGCCAGCAGTTACTACAAGGACACTGAAGCTTTCTTT. This codes for CASSYYKDTEAFF. This chain uses TRBV6-6 with TRBJ1-1; D not resolved. Trimming took 1 base from V and 3 from J, leaving 6 bases between them. Germline V gene lookup returns CDR1 MNHNY and CDR2 SVGAGI (reference sequence). The CDR3 consists of 13 residues.

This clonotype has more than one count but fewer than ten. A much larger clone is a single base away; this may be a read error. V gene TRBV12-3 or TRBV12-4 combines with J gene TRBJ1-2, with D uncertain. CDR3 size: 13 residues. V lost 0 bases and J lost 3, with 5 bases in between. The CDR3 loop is CASSLARDYGYTF. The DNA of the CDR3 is TGTGCCAGCAGTTTAGCACGGGACTATGGCTACACCTTC.

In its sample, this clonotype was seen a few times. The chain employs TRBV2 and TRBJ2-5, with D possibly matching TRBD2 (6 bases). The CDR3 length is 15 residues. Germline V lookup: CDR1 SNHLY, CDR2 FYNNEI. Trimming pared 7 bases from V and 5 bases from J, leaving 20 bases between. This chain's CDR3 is CASNRRGNDGETQYF. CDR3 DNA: TGTGCCAGCAATAGGCGGGGAAACGATGGGGAGACCCAGTACTTC.

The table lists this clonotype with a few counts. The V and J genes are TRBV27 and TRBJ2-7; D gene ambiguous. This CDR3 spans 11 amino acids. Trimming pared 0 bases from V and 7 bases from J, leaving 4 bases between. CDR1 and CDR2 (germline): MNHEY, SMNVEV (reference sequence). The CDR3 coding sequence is TGTGCCAGCAGTTTATCTGGAGAGCAGTACTTC. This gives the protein CASSLSGEQYF.

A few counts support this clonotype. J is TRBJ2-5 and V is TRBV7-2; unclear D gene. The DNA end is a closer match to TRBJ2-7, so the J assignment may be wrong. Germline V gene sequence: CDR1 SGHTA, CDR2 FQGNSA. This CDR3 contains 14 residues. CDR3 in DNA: TGTGCCAGCAGCTTAGTTTATGCAGGCTACGAGCAGTACTTC. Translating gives CASSLVYAGYEQYF.

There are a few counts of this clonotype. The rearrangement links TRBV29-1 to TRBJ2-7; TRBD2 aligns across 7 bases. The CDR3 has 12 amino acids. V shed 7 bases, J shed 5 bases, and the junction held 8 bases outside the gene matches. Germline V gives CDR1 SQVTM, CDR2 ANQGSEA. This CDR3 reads CSARTSVDEQYF. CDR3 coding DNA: TGCAGCGCCCGTACTAGCGTGGACGAGCAGTACTTC.

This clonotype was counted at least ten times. CDR3 in amino acids: CASSQADGPEQYF. The CDR3 DNA sequence: TGTGCCAGCAGCCAGGCGGATGGGCCCGAGCAGTACTTC. The V call is TRBV14, the J call TRBJ2-7; D ambiguous. The length of the CDR3 is 13 residues. The V end was cut by 3 bases, the J end by 6 bases, with 12 bases between. CDR1 and CDR2 from the germline V gene are SGHDN and FVKESK.

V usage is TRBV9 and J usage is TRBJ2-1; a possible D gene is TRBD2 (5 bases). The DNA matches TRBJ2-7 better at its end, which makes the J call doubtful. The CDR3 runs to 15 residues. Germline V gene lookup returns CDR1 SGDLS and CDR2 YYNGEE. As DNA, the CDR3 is TGTGCCAGCAGCGTAGCCTCCGGGGAATACAATGAGCAGTACTTC. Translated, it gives CASSVASGEYNEQYF.

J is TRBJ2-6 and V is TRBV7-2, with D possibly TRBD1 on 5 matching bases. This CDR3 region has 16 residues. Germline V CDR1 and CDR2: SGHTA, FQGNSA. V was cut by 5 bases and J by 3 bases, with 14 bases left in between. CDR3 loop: CASSPLGARGANVLTF. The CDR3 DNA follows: TGTGCCAGCAGCCCCCTAGGGGCACGTGGGGCCAACGTCCTGACTTTC.

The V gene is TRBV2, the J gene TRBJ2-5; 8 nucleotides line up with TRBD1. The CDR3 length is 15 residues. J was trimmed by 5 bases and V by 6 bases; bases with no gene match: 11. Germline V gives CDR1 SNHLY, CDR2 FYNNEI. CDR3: CASSEGQVVRETQYF. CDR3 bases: TGTGCCAGCAGCGAGGGACAGGTGGTAAGGGAGACCCAGTACTTC.

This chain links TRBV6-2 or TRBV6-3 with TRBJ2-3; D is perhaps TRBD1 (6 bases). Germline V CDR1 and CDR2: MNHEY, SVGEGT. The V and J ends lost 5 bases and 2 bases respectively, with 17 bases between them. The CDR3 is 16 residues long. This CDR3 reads CASSPGQNPYTDTQYF. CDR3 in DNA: TGTGCCAGCAGTCCCGGACAGAACCCTTACACAGATACGCAGTATTTT.

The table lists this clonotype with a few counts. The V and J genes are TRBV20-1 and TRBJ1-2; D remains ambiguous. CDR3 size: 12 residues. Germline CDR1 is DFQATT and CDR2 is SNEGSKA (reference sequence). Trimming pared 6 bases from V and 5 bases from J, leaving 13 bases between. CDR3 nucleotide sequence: TGCAGTGCCCGGTCGACGGGTTATGGCTACACCTTC. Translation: CSARSTGYGYTF.

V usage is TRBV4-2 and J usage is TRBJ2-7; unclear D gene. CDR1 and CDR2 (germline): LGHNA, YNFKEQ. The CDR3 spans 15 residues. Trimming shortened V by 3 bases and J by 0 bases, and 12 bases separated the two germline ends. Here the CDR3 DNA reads TGTGCCAGCAGCCATGCTGCACTAAGCTCCTACGAGCAGTACTTC. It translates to CASSHAALSSYEQYF.

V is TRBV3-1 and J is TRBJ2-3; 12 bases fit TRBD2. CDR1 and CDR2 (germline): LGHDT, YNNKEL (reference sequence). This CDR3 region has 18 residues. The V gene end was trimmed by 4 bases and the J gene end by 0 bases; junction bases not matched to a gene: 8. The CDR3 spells CASSRGTSGRTSTDTQYF. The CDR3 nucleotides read TGTGCCAGCAGCCGCGGGACTAGCGGGCGTACTAGCACAGATACGCAGTATTTT.

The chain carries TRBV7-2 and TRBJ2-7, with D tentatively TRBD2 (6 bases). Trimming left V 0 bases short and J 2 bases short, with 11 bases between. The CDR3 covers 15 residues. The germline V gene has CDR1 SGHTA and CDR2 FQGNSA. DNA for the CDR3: TGTGCCAGCAGCTTAGCGGGCGGGGAAGCCTACGAGCAGTACTTC. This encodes CASSLAGGEAYEQYF.

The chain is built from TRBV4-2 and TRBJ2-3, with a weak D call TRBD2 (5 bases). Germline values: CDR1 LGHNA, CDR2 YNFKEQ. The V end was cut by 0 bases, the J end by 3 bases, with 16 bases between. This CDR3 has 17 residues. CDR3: CASSQDTFPSGTDTQYF. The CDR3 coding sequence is TGTGCCAGCAGCCAAGATACGTTCCCATCGGGGACAGATACGCAGTATTTT.